This entry lists 13 T cell receptor beta chains sequenced from one sample in a study of CD8+ T cells in alopecia areata. Sequencing relied on a cDNA template that was reverse transcribed from extracted RNA. Generated by immunoSEQ multiplex PCR, the TCRdb table keeps only in-frame clones and is missing some. The data contain 200,000 or so clones, 57% of them singletons. The specimen comprised CD4+ T cells sorted from blood, sampled at week 0. The receptors stem from a human donor with alopecia areata.

The rearrangement uses TRBV9 and TRBJ2-2, with D tentatively TRBD2 (5 bases). Deletions cut 3 bases from V and 4 bases from J, with 13 bases between. Germline-derived CDR1 and CDR2 are SGDLS and YYNGEE. The CDR3 is 15 amino acids. CDR3 sequence reads: CASSGVALATGELFF. CDR3 nucleotide sequence: TGTGCCAGCAGCGGGGTAGCGCTGGCCACCGGGGAGCTGTTTTTT.

V and J are TRBV4-1 and TRBJ2-5; D is ambiguous. The germline V gene has CDR1 MGHRA and CDR2 YSYEKL. V was clipped by 2 bases and J by 4 bases, with 14 bases between them. This CDR3 is 15 amino acids long. The CDR3 sequence is CASSQTRQVGETQYF. The CDR3, as DNA: TGCGCCAGCAGCCAAACCCGACAAGTAGGAGAGACCCAGTACTTC.

This clone was counted a few times. Other DNA sequences in this sample translate to the same CDR3. The chain has TRBV29-1 and TRBJ2-7; 8 positions agree with TRBD1. CDR3 length: 13 amino acids. The V gene end was trimmed by 6 bases and the J gene end by 2 bases; junction bases not matched to a gene: 6. CDR1 and CDR2 (germline): SQVTM, ANQGSEA. The CDR3 loop is CSVAGQAAYEQYF. As DNA, the CDR3 is TGCAGCGTGGCGGGACAGGCCGCCTACGAGCAGTACTTC.

The genes are TRBV6-5 and TRBJ2-7, with no clear D. The CDR3 contains 14 residues. Germline lookup yields CDR1 MNHEY and CDR2 SVGAGI. With 0 bases removed from V and 3 bases from J, the gap between germline ends came to 9 bases. The CDR3 nucleotides are TGTGCCAGCAGTTACTCGGCGTCCCACTACGAGCAGTACTTC. As protein: CASSYSASHYEQYF.

Here the CDR3 DNA reads TGTGCCAGCAGTGTCGTTGGGGGCGAGGGGGAAGAGCAGTTCTTC. It codes for CASSVVGGEGEEQFF. The V and J genes are TRBV2 and TRBJ2-1; perhaps TRBD1 as D (6 bases). Germline V lookup: CDR1 SNHLY, CDR2 FYNNEI. Trimming shortened V by 4 bases and J by 10 bases, and 20 bases separated the two germline ends. The CDR3 spans 15 residues.

The J gene is TRBJ2-5, the V gene TRBV11-2, with a weak D call TRBD2 (5 bases). The CDR3 has 15 amino acids. Germline lookup yields CDR1 SGHAT and CDR2 FQNNGV. V lost 4 bases to trimming and J lost 5 bases, with 17 bases between them. The CDR3 bases are TGTGCCAGCAGCTCCACCCCGACTACGGGGGAGACCCAGTACTTC. Translating gives CASSSTPTTGETQYF.

V usage is TRBV29-1 and J usage is TRBJ1-2; the match to TRBD1 covers 9 bases. The CDR3 runs to 15 residues. Germline V gives CDR1 SQVTM, CDR2 ANQGSEA. V dropped 7 bases and J dropped 2; count of bases not matched to a gene: 11. The CDR3 sequence is CSAPHWTGVNYGYTF. The CDR3 DNA follows: TGCAGCGCTCCCCACTGGACAGGGGTAAACTATGGCTACACCTTC.

This clone was observed a few times. The rearrangement uses TRBV7-3 and TRBJ2-7; 7 bases match TRBD1. Germline V CDR1 and CDR2: SGHTA, FQGTGA. This CDR3 spans 12 amino acids. Unmatched junction bases numbered 3, after V lost 8 bases and J lost 2 bases. Here the CDR3 DNA reads TGTGCCAGCTGGGACAGACCCTACGAGCAGTACTTC. Its protein is CASWDRPYEQYF.

This chain joins TRBV11-2 and TRBJ2-1, with D perhaps TRBD2 (5 bases). Trimming took 1 base from V and 4 from J, leaving 11 bases between them. The V gene's germline CDR1 is SGHAT and CDR2 FQNNGV. This CDR3 is built from 15 residues. The CDR3 sequence: CASSLARTLYNEQFF. The CDR3 DNA is TGTGCCAGCAGCTTAGCCCGGACTCTGTACAATGAGCAGTTCTTC.

This clone was counted only a few times. This chain uses TRBV5-1 with TRBJ2-7; tentatively, D is TRBD2 (6 bases). The CDR3 runs to 13 residues. V was trimmed by 5 bases and J by 4 bases, leaving 13 bases between them. Germline loops: CDR1 SGHRS, CDR2 YFSETQ. CDR3 loop: CASRDGGNYEQYF. The CDR3 DNA is TGCGCCAGCAGGGACGGCGGGAATTACGAGCAGTACTTC. Full variable domain (remainder filled in from reference TRBV5-1 and TRBJ2-7): KAGVTQTPRYLIKTRGQQVTLSCSPISGHRSVSWYQQTPGQGLQFLFEYFSETQRNKGNFPGRFSGRQFSNSRSEMNVSTLELGDSALYLCASRDGGNYEQYFGPGTRLTVT.

The chain couples TRBV20-1 to TRBJ1-2; D unclear. Trimming pared 7 bases from V and 7 bases from J, leaving 10 bases between. From germline, CDR1 is DFQATT and CDR2 SNEGSKA (reference sequence). CDR3 size: 10 residues. CDR3 protein: CSVFNLGYTF. The CDR3, as DNA: TGCAGTGTCTTTAATCTTGGCTACACCTTC.

The genes are TRBV15 and TRBJ1-1, with unresolved D. The CDR3 consists of 17 residues. Germline CDR1 and CDR2: LNHNV and YYDKDF (reference sequence). Deletions cut 0 bases from V and 4 bases from J, with 18 bases between. CDR3 in amino acids: CATSRDSLTGKGTEAFF. The CDR3 region has the DNA TGTGCCACCAGCAGAGACTCTCTAACGGGCAAAGGCACTGAAGCTTTCTTT. Using reference TRBV15 and TRBJ1-1 for the parts outside the CDR3, the full variable domain is DAMVIQNPRYQVTQFGKPVTLSCSQTLNHNVMYWYQQKSSQAPKLLFHYYDKDFNNEADTPDNFQSRRPNTSFCFLDIRSPGLGDTAMYLCATSRDSLTGKGTEAFFGQGTRLTVV.

Concerning this clone itself: This CDR3 is also generated by other DNA sequences in the sample. CDR3 bases: TGTGCCTGGGGCGCTAGCACAGATACGCAGTATTTT. Its translation is CAWGASTDTQYF. The chain combines TRBV30 with TRBJ2-3; D unresolved. This CDR3 region has 12 residues. Germline assignment: CDR1 GTSNPN and CDR2 SVGIG (reference sequence). The ends were cut back, 5 bases at V and 0 bases at J, with 6 bases in the middle.